The 9 T cell receptor beta chains in this list originate from one sample, sequenced in a study of T cell changes during pregnancy in multiple sclerosis. Clones were sequenced by immunoSEQ multiplex PCR, and TCRdb holds only the in-frame ones, with some missing. This sample has about 15,000 clones, with roughly 84% found just once. Sample: CD8+ T cells from peripheral blood mononuclear cells, taken in the third trimester of pregnancy. The receptors stem from a female donor in good health, enrolled as a control in a pregnancy study.

The chain employs TRBV29-1 and TRBJ2-1; 12 nucleotides line up with TRBD2. CDR1 is SQVTM, CDR2 ANQGSEA, per germline. There are 18 residues in the CDR3. The V segment lost 4 bases and the J segment 0 bases; nucleotides outside the gene matches: 10. This CDR3 reads CSVVGLAGGSTSYNEQFF. DNA for the CDR3: TGCAGCGTTGTAGGTCTAGCGGGAGGGTCGACCTCCTACAATGAGCAGTTCTTC.

The V call is TRBV11-3, the J call TRBJ1-2; D is undetermined. Trimming shortened V by 4 bases and J by 2 bases, and 14 bases separated the two germline ends. CDR1 and CDR2 from the germline V gene are SGHNT and YENEEA. CDR3 size: 15 residues. CDR3 in DNA: TGTGCCAGCAGCTCTGACCCGGGAGCCAACTATGGCTACACCTTC. Translated: CASSSDPGANYGYTF.

CDR3 amino acids: CASSLAPPGGGFSEQFF. The DNA of the CDR3 is TGTGCCAGCAGCTTAGCACCTCCCGGGGGGGGTTTTTCTGAGCAGTTCTTC. This chain joins TRBV7-8 and TRBJ2-1; 8 nucleotides agree with TRBD2. V shed 0 bases and J 9 bases; nucleotides not matched to a gene: 13. Germline V gene data show CDR1 as SGHVS and CDR2 as FQNEAQ. The CDR3 consists of 17 residues.

The chain has TRBV6-1 and TRBJ1-1; 7 bases match TRBD1. Germline CDR1 is MNHNS and CDR2 is SASEGT. V lost 6 bases to trimming and J lost 1 base; unmatched junction nucleotides: 8. The CDR3 length is 15 residues. CDR3 sequence: CASRTRTGKNTEAFF. The DNA of the CDR3 is TGTGCCAGCAGGACCCGGACAGGTAAGAACACTGAAGCTTTCTTT.

This sequence joins TRBV29-1 and TRBJ2-7; D is perhaps TRBD1 (6 bases). The CDR3 runs to 14 residues. V lost 3 bases and J lost 0, with 12 bases in between. CDR1 is SQVTM, CDR2 ANQGSEA, per germline. The CDR3 region has the DNA TGCAGCGTTGAGGGGACAACTAGCTCCTACGAGCAGTACTTC. It yields the protein CSVEGTTSSYEQYF.

The V call is TRBV9, the J call TRBJ2-3, with D possibly matching TRBD2 (6 bases). The CDR3 consists of 15 residues. Trimming shortened V by 0 bases and J by 1 base, and 9 bases separated the two germline ends. Germline CDR1 reads SGDLS; CDR2 reads YYNGEE. The CDR3, as DNA: TGTGCCAGCAGCGTAGCTGGCGGGGGCACAGATACGCAGTATTTT. This encodes CASSVAGGGTDTQYF.

The chain has TRBV13 and TRBJ2-7; 9 positions agree with TRBD2. The trim removed 5 bases at V and 6 bases at J, leaving 17 bases unmatched. Germline V gene data show CDR1 as PRHDT and CDR2 as FYEKMQ (reference sequence). This CDR3 region has 17 residues. Here the CDR3 DNA reads TGTGCCAGCAGCCCGGGGCTAGCGGGATTCGCGGGGAGCGAGCAGTACTTC. It specifies CASSPGLAGFAGSEQYF. Full variable domain (rest looked up from reference TRBV13 and TRBJ2-7): AAGVIQSPRHLIKEKRETATLKCYPIPRHDTVYWYQQGPGQDPQFLISFYEKMQSDKGSIPDRFSAQQFSDYHSELNMSSLELGDSALYFCASSPGLAGFAGSEQYFGPGTRLTVT.

The genes are TRBV29-1 and TRBJ2-1, with TRBD1 matching over 12 bases. The CDR3 runs to 15 residues. CDR1 is SQVTM, CDR2 ANQGSEA, per germline. V lost 6 bases to trimming and J lost 8 bases; unmatched junction nucleotides: 11. The CDR3 DNA reads TGCAGCGTCCCCTCCGGGACAGGGGGCATCTATGAGCAGTTCTTC. This gives the protein CSVPSGTGGIYEQFF.

V usage is TRBV29-1 and J usage is TRBJ1-2; perhaps TRBD1 as D (6 bases). The germline V gene has CDR1 SQVTM and CDR2 ANQGSEA. The V end was cut by 2 bases, the J end by 2 bases, with 9 bases between. This CDR3 has 13 residues. Here the CDR3 DNA reads TGCAGCGTTGAATGGGACAAGAACTATGGCTACACCTTC. It specifies CSVEWDKNYGYTF.